Each of the 13 T cell receptor beta chains below was sequenced from the same sample in a study of CD4 T cells in relation to SARS-CoV-2 and coronaviruses. Generated by immunoSEQ multiplex PCR, the TCRdb table keeps only in-frame clones and is missing some. This sample has about 65,000 clones, with 87% found just once. Before the COVID-19 pandemic, during about 2011-2018, CD4+ T cells were taken from unexposed donors. Sequencing was done on a sample of memory CD4+ T cells from PBMCs. The source is a human donor in good health.

V and J are TRBV7-9 and TRBJ2-3; 11 nucleotides agree with TRBD2. Germline-derived CDR1 and CDR2 are SEHNR and FQNEAQ (reference sequence). V was pared by 9 bases and J by 6 bases, with 5 bases of the junction left unmatched. CDR3 length: 13 amino acids. CDR3 sequence reads: CASSTSGADTQYF. As DNA, the CDR3 is TGTGCCAGTTCGACTAGCGGGGCGGATACGCAGTATTTT.

The V gene is TRBV9, the J gene TRBJ1-2; TRBD1 matches 10 bases. Germline trimming cut 4 bases from V and 4 bases from J; bases unmatched to any gene: 4. CDR1 is SGDLS and CDR2 is YYNGEE in the germline V gene. The CDR3 length is 14 residues. CDR3 in amino acids: CASSPRTGGYGYTF. In DNA form, the CDR3 reads TGTGCCAGCAGCCCCCGGACAGGGGGCTATGGCTACACCTTC.

The chain carries TRBV28 and TRBJ2-3; perhaps TRBD1 as D (6 bases). The V and J ends lost 6 bases and 1 base respectively, with 14 bases between them. The length of the CDR3 is 15 residues. Germline CDR1 and CDR2: MDHEN and SYDVKM. The CDR3 DNA is TGTGCCAGCAGAAACTCAGGGGCGCGCACAGATACGCAGTATTTT. This translates into CASRNSGARTDTQYF.

V gene TRBV4-2 combines with J gene TRBJ1-2; the match to TRBD1 covers 11 bases. Germline V CDR1 and CDR2: LGHNA, YNFKEQ. This CDR3 is built from 14 residues. The V and J ends lost 6 bases and 5 bases, in that order; junction bases with no gene match: 5. CDR3 bases: TGTGCCAGCAGACCCGGACAGGGGGCTTATGGCTACACCTTC. Its protein product is CASRPGQGAYGYTF.

In this sample, this clone turned up once. The rearrangement uses TRBV12-3 or TRBV12-4 and TRBJ2-1, with 7 bases aligning to TRBD1. This CDR3 region has 13 residues. With 4 bases clipped from V and 7 bases from J, the junction kept 4 bases outside the gene matches. CDR3 sequence reads: CASSYFRGNEQFF. The CDR3 DNA reads TGTGCCAGCAGTTACTTCAGGGGGAATGAGCAGTTCTTC.

The rearrangement uses TRBV5-4 and TRBJ2-1; D ambiguous. Deletions cut 0 bases from V and 10 bases from J, with 14 bases between. This CDR3 region has 14 residues. Germline V gene sequence: CDR1 SGHNT, CDR2 YYREEE (reference sequence). The CDR3 sequence is CASSLAPTRREQFF. The CDR3 bases are TGTGCCAGCAGCTTGGCCCCTACGAGACGAGAGCAGTTCTTC.

The sample holds a few counts of this clone. Sequence at one end of the junction differs from germline and may be a read error. The chain recombines TRBV6-2 or TRBV6-3 with TRBJ2-7, with 9 bases matching TRBD1. Germline CDR1 is MNHEY and CDR2 is SVGEGT. The CDR3 totals 13 residues. As DNA, the CDR3 is TGTGCCAGCAGTGACTCCCGGGACAGGGACTTTTACTTC. Its protein product is CASSDSRDRDFYF.

The CDR3, as DNA: TGTGCCAGCAGCTTCGGGACGCCAGGTTCCAATCAGCCCCAGCATTTT. Its protein is CASSFGTPGSNQPQHF. J is TRBJ1-5 and V is TRBV3-1 (or the pseudogene TRBV3-2), with a possible D match to TRBD1 (5 bases). Deletions cut 5 bases from V and 3 bases from J, with 17 bases between. This CDR3 is built from 16 residues. Germline CDR1 and CDR2: LGHDT and YNNKEL (reference sequence).

In this sample, this clone turned up once. The V and J genes are TRBV5-1 and TRBJ2-2; 8 bases are a match to TRBD1. Trimming at V came to 4 bases and at J to 1 base, leaving 12 bases not matched to a gene. CDR3 length: 18 residues. CDR1 and CDR2 from the germline V gene are SGHRS and YFSETQ. The CDR3, as DNA: TGCGCCAGCAGCCCTCCGGGGTTTGGACAGGGGAACACCGGGGAGCTGTTTTTT. It is translated as CASSPPGFGQGNTGELFF.

This chain's CDR3 is CASSSPYRGGSYEQYF. DNA for the CDR3: TGTGCCAGCAGCTCACCTTACAGGGGCGGCTCCTACGAGCAGTACTTC. This chain connects TRBV7-2 to TRBJ2-7; TRBD1 matches 7 bases. Germline-derived CDR1 and CDR2 are SGHTA and FQGNSA. The CDR3 extends over 16 amino acids. Trimming took 4 bases from V and 0 from J; bases not matched to a gene: 9.

This chain uses TRBV5-1 with TRBJ2-1; 8 positions match TRBD2. The CDR3 is 14 amino acids. Germline V gene lookup returns CDR1 SGHRS and CDR2 YFSETQ. V lost 7 bases, J lost 4 bases, and 7 bases stayed unmatched. The CDR3 nucleotides read TGCGCCAGCCAAGCGGGAGAAAGGTACAATGAGCAGTTCTTC. Amino acid sequence: CASQAGERYNEQFF.

DNA of the CDR3: TGTGCCAGCACCGACGGGGGCATTGGCTACACCTTC. It codes for CASTDGGIGYTF. V is TRBV28 and J is TRBJ1-2; possibly TRBD1 for D (6 bases). The CDR3 consists of 12 residues. Germline V gives CDR1 MDHEN, CDR2 SYDVKM. V shed 7 bases and J shed 7 bases, with 13 bases lying between them.

The V and J genes are TRBV27 and TRBJ1-4; D remains unclear. Germline CDR1 is MNHEY and CDR2 is SMNVEV (reference sequence). The CDR3 extends over 14 amino acids. The germline V and J ends were trimmed by 3 bases and 8 bases, with 13 bases remaining between them. The CDR3 spells CASSLFIVVEKLFF. The CDR3 nucleotides read TGTGCCAGCAGTTTGTTTATTGTGGTAGAAAAACTGTTTTTT.